One T cell receptor (beta chain) is described in this entry. What it recognizes is unknown. The record originates from a study of T cell repertoires in cytomegalovirus infection. Overall study: TCR beta signatures that were public indicated CMV infection and matching HLA type. Study outcomes and limitations: What dominated the ex vivo response were HLA-C-restricted CMV-specific TCR beta clonotypes.

V lost 5 bases to trimming and J lost 2 bases, with 13 bases between them. This CDR3 is built from 14 residues. Looked up from germline, CDR1 is MNHEY and CDR2 is SVGEGT. TCRdb independently ran MiXCR on the reads; one entry per CDR3 protein. The sample has about 310,000 distinct CDR3 sequences, around 25% seen once. This specimen consisted of cultured PBMCs, obtained from culture after CMV antigen stimulation. The chain links TRBV6-2 or TRBV6-3 to TRBJ2-7, with D uncertain. The clonotype comes from a human donor in good health (CMV status not recorded). Some clones in this sample may be carry-over from other donors' samples. For the CDR3, the DNA is TGTGCCAGCAGTCGTACGGGCTCCCCCTACGAGCAGTACTTC. Translating gives CASSRTGSPYEQYF.